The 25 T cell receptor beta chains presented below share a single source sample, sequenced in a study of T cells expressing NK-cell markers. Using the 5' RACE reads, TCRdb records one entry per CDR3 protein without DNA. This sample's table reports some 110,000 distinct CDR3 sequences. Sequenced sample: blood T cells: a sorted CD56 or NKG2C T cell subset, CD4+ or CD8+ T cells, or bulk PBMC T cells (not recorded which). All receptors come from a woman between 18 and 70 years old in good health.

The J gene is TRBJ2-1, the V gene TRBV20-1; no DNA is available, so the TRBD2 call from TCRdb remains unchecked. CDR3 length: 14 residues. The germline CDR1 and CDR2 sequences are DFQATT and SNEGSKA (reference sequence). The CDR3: CSASGSRIYNEQFF.

The CDR3 sequence is CASSVQGAAYEQYF. V gene TRBV9 combines with J gene TRBJ2-7; TCRdb picks TRBD1, but there is no DNA to check that call. Germline CDR1 SGDLS, CDR2 YYNGEE. The CDR3 spans 14 residues.

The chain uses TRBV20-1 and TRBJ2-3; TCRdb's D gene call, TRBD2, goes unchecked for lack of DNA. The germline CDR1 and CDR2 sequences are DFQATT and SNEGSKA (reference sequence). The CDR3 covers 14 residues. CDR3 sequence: CSAEGGGVADTQYF.

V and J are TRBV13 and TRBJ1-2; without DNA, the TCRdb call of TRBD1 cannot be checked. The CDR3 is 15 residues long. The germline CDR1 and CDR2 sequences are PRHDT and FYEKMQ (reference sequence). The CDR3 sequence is CASSLPPDGGDGYTF. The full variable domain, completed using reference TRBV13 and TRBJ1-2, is AAGVIQSPRHLIKEKRETATLKCYPIPRHDTVYWYQQGPGQDPQFLISFYEKMQSDKGSIPDRFSAQQFSDYHSELNMSSLELGDSALYFCASSLPPDGGDGYTFGSGTRLTVV.

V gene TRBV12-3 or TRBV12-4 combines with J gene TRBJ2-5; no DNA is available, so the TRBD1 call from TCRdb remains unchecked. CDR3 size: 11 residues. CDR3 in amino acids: CASRGLGQVYF.

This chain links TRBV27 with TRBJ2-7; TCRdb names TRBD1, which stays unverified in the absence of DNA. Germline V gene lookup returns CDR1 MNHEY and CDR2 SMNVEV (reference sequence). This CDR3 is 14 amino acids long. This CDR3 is CASRVGVGVGEQYF.

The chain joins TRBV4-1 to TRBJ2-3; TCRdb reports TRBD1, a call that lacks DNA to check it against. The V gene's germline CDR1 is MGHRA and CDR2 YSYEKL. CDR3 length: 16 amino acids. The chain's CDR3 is CASSHTPGPITDTQYF.

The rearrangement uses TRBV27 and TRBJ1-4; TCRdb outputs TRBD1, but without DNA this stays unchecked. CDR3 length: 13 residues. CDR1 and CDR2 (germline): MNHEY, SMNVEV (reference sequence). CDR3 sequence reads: CASSLARGEKLFF.

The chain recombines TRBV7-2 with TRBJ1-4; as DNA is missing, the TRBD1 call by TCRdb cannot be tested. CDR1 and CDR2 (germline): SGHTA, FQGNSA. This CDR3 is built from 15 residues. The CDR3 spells CASSLVPGSGEKLFF.

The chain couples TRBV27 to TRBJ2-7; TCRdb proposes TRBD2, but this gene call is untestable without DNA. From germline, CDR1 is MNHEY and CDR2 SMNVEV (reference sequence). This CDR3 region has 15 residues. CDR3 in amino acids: CASSWGTSGTREQYF.

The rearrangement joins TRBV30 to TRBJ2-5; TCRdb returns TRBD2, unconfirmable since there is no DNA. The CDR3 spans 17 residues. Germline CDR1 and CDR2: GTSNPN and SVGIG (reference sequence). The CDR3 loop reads CAWSSVGSGGTQETQYF.

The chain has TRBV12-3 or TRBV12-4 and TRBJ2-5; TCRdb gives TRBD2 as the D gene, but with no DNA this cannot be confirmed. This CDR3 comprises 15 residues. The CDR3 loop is CASSERTSGPRTQYF.

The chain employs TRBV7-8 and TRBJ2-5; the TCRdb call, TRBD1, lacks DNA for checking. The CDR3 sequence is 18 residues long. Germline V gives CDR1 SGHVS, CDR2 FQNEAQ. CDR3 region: CASSLLEPTGDFQETQYF.

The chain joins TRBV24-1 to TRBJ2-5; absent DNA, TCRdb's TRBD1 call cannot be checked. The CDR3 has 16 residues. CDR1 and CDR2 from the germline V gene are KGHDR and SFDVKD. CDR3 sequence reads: CATSEGDWGVGETQYF.

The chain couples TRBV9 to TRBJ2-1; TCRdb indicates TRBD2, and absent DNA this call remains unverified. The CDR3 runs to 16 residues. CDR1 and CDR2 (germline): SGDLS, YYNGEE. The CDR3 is CASSGEGLAGEDEQFF.

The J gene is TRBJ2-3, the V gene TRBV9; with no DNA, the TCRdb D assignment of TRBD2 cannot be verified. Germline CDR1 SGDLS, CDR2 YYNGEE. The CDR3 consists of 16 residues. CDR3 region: CASSSGLAGRTDTQYF.

CDR3 sequence reads: CASSPAAGGEGDTQYF. This chain links TRBV7-3 with TRBJ2-3; TCRdb's assignment of TRBD2 cannot be checked, as there is no DNA. There are 16 residues in the CDR3. CDR1 is SGHTA and CDR2 is FQGTGA in the germline V gene.

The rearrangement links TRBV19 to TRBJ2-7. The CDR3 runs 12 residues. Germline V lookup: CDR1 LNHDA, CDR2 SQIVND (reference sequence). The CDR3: CASKGTSYEQYF.

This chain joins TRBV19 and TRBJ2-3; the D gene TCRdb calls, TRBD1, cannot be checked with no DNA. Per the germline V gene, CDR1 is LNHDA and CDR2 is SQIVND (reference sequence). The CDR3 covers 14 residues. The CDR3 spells CASSPDRHTDTQYF.

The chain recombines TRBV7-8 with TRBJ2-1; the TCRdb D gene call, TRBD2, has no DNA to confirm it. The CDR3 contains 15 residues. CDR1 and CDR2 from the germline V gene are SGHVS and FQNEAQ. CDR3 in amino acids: CASSLSGRNYNEQFF.

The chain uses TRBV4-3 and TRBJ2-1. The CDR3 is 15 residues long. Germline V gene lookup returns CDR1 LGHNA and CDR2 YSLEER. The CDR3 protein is CASSQEQSSYNEQFF.

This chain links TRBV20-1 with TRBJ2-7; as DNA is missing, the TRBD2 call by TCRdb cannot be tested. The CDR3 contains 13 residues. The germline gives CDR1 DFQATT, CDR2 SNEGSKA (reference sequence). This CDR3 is CSARLALAYEQYF.

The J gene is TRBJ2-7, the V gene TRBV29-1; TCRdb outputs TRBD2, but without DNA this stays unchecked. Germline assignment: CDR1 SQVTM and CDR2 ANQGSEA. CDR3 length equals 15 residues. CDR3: CSVEGGGLASYEQYF.

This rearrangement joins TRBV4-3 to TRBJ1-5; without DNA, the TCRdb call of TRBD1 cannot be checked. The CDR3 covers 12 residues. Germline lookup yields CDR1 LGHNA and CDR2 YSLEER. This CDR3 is CASSQDTGPQHF.

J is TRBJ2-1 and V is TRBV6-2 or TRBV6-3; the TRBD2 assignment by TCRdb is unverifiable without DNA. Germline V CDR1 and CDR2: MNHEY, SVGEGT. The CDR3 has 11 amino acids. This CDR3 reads CASSRAGEQFF.